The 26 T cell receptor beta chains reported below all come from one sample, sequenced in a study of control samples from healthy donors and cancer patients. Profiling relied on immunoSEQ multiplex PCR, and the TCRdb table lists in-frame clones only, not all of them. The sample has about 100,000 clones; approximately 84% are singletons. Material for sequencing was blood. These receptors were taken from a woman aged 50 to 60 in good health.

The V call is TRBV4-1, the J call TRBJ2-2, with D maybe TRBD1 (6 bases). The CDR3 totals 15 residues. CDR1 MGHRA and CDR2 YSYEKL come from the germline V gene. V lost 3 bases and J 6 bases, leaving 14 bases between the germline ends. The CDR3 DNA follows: TGCGCCAGCAGCCAGAAGCCCCAGGGGTCCGGGGAGCTGTTTTTT. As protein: CASSQKPQGSGELFF.

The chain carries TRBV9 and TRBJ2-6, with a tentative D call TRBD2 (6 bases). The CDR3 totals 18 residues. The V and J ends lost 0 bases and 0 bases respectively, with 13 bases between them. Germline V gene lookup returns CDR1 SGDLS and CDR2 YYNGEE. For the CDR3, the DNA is TGTGCCAGCAGCGTAGGGGGCGGGGTGTCCTCTGGGGCCAACGTCCTGACTTTC. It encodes CASSVGGGVSSGANVLTF. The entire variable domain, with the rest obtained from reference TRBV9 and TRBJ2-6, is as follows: DSGVTQTPKHLITATGQRVTLRCSPRSGDLSVYWYQQSLDQGLQFLIQYYNGEERAKGNILERFSAQQFPDLHSELNLSSLELGDSALYFCASSVGGGVSSGANVLTFGAGSRLTVL.

The DNA for the CDR3 is TGTGCCAGCAGCTTAGCGAGGGGAGGTGGCTACACCTTC. Translation gives CASSLARGGGYTF. This sequence joins TRBV7-8 and TRBJ1-2; D may be TRBD1 (5 bases). This CDR3 has 13 amino acids. Trimming cost V 0 bases and J 7 bases, with 9 bases left between them. Looked up from germline, CDR1 is SGHVS and CDR2 is FQNEAQ.

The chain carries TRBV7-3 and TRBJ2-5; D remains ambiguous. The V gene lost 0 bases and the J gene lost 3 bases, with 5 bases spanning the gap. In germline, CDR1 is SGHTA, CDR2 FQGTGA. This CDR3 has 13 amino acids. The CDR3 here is CASSLTPEETQYF. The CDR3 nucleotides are TGTGCCAGCAGCTTAACCCCGGAAGAGACCCAGTACTTC.

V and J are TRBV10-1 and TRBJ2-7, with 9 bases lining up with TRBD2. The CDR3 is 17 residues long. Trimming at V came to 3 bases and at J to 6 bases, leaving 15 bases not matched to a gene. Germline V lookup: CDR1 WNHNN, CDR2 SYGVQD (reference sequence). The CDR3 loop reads CASSEHFGGGRAPEQYV. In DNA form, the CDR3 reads TGCGCCAGCAGTGAACATTTCGGGGGCGGGAGGGCCCCCGAGCAGTACGTC.

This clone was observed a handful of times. The DNA for the CDR3 is TGTGCCAGCAGCCAAAGCGGGGTTGAAGCTTTCTTT. Translating gives CASSQSGVEAFF. The chain joins TRBV7-9 to TRBJ1-1; D remains unclear. The CDR3 is made up of 12 amino acids. The germline V and J ends were trimmed by 5 bases and 7 bases, with 11 bases remaining between them. The germline V gene encodes CDR1 SEHNR and CDR2 FQNEAQ (reference sequence).

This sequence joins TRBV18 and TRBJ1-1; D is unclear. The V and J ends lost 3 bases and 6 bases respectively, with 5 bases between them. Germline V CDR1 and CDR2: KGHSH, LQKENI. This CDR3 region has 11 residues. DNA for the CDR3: TGTGCCAGCTCACCGTCCCCTGAAGCTTTCTTT. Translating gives CASSPSPEAFF.

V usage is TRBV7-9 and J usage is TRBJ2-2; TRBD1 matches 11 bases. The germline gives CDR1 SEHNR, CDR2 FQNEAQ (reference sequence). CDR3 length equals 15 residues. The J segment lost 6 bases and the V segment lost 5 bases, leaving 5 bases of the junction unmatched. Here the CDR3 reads CASSRTGQGAGELFF. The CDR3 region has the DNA TGTGCCAGCAGCCGTACGGGACAGGGGGCCGGGGAGCTGTTTTTT.

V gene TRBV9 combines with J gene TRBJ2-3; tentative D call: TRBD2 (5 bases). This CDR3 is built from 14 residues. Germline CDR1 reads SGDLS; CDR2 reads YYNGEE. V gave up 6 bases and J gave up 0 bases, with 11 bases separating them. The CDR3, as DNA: TGTGCCAGCAACCCAGCGGATAGCACAGATACGCAGTATTTT. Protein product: CASNPADSTDTQYF.

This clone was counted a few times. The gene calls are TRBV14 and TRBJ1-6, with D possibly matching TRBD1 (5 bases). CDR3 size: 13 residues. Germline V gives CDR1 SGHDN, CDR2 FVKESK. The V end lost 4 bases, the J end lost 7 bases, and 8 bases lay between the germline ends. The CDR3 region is CASSRGGNSPLHF. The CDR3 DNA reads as TGTGCCAGCAGCCGTGGGGGGAATTCACCCCTCCACTTT. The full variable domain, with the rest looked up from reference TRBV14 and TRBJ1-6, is EAGVTQFPSHSVIEKGQTVTLRCDPISGHDNLYWYRRVMGKEIKFLLHFVKESKQDESGMPNNRFLAERTGGTYSTLKVQPAELEDSGVYFCASSRGGNSPLHFGNGTRLTVT.

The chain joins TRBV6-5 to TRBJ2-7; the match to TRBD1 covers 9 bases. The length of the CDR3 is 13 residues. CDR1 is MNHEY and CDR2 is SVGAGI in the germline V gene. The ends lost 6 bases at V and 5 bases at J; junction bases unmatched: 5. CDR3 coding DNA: TGTGCCAGCAGGAGGACAGGGGCGAACGAGCAGTACTTC. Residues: CASRRTGANEQYF.

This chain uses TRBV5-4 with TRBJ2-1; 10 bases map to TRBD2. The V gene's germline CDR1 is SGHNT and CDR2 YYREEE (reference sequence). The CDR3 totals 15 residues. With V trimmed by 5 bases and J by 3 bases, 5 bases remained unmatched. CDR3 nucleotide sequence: TGTGCCAGCAGAGCAACTAGCGGGGACTACAATGAGCAGTTCTTC. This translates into CASRATSGDYNEQFF.

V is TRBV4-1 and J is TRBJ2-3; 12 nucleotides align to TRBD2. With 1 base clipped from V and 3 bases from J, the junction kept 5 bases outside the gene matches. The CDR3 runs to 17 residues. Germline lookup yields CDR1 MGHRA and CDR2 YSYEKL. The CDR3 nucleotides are TGCGCCAGCAGCCAAGGGCCCGGGACTAGCGGGACAGATACGCAGTATTTT. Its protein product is CASSQGPGTSGTDTQYF.

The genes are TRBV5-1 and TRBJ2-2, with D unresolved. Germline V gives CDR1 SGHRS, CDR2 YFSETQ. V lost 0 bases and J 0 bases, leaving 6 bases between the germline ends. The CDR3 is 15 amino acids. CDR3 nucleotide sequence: TGCGCCAGCAGCTTGGTCATCACGAACACCGGGGAGCTGTTTTTT. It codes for CASSLVITNTGELFF.

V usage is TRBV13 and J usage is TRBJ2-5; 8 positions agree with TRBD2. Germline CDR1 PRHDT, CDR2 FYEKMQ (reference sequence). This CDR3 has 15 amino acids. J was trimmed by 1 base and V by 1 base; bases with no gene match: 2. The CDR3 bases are TGTGCCAGCAGCTTAGCTAGCGGGTTCCAAGAGACCCAGTACTTC. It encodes CASSLASGFQETQYF.

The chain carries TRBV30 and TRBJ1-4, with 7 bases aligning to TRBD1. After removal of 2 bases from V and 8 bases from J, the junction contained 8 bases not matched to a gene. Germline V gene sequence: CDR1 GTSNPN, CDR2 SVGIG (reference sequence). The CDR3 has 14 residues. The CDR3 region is CAWSSDRLGEKLFF. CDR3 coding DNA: TGTGCCTGGAGTTCGGACAGGTTAGGGGAAAAACTGTTTTTT.

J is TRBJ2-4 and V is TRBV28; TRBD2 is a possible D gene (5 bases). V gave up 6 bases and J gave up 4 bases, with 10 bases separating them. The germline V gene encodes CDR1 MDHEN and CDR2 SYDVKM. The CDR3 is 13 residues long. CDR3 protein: CASSPRAKNIQYF. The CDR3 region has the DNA TGTGCCAGCAGCCCGAGGGCAAAAAACATTCAGTACTTC.

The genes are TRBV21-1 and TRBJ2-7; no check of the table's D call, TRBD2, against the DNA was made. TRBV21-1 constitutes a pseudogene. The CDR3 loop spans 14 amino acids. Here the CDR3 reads CASSPRGTHYEQYF. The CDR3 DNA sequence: TGTGCCAGCAGCCCGCGGGGGACCCACTACGAGCAGTACTTC.

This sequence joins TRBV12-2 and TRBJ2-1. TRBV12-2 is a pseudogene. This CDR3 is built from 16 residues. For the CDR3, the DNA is TGTGCAAGTCGCTTAGGCCAGGAGAGCTCCTACAATGAGCAGTTCTTC. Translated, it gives CASRLGQESSYNEQFF.

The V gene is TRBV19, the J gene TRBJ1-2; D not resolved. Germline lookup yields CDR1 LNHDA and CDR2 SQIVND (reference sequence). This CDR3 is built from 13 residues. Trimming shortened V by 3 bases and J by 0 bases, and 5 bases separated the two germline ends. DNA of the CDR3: TGTGCCAGTAGTATCCAGGCTAACTATGGCTACACCTTC. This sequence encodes CASSIQANYGYTF.

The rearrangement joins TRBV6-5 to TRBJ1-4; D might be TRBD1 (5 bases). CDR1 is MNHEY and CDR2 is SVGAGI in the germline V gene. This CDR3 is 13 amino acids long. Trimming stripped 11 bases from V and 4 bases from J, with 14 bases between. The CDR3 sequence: CAVRGGYNEKLFF. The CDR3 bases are TGTGCCGTTCGGGGGGGGTATAATGAAAAACTGTTTTTT.

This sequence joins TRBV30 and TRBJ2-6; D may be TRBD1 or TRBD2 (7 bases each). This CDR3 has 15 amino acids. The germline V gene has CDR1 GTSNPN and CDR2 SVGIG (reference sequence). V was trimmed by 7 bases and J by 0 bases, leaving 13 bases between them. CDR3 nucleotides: TGTGCCTTTCAGGGGGGGGACTCTGGGGCCAACGTCCTGACTTTC. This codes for CAFQGGDSGANVLTF. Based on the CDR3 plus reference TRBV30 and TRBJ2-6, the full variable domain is SQTIHQWPATLVQPVGSPLSLECTVEGTSNPNLYWYRQAAGRGLQLLFYSVGIGQISSEVPQNLSASRPQDRQFILSSKKLLLSDSGFYLCAFQGGDSGANVLTFGAGSRLTVL.

The CDR3 reads CASSYSRWSNQPQHF. CDR3 nucleotides: TGTGCCAGCAGTTACTCTAGGTGGAGCAATCAGCCCCAGCATTTT. The J gene is TRBJ1-5, the V gene TRBV6-5, with D unclear. In germline, CDR1 is MNHEY, CDR2 SVGAGI. Trimming took off 0 bases at V and 1 base at J, with 7 bases between the two ends. The CDR3 extends over 15 amino acids.

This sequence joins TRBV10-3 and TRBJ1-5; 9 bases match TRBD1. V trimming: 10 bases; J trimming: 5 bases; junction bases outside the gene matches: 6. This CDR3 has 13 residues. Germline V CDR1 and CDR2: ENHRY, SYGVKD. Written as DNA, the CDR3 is TGTGCCAACCGGGACAGGGAAGATCAGCCCCAGCATTTT. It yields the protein CANRDREDQPQHF.

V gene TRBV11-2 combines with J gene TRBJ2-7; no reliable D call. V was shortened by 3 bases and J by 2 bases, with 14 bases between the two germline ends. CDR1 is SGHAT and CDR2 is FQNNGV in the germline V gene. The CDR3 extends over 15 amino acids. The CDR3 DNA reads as TGTGCCAGCAGCTTCAACAATGGGCAGCCCTACGAGCAGTACTTC. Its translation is CASSFNNGQPYEQYF.

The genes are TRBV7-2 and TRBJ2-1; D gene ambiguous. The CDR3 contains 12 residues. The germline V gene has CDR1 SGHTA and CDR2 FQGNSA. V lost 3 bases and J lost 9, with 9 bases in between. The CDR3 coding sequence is TGTGCCAGCAGCTTTTTGCAGTTTGAGCAGTTCTTC. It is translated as CASSFLQFEQFF.